Shown below are 18 T cell receptor beta chains from a single sample sequenced in a study of post-analysis software for immune sequencing data. Carried by the TCR beta cDNA libraries were unique molecular identifiers. TCRdb processed the PCR reads anew with MiXCR; each CDR3 protein has one entry. The table records around 700,000 distinct CDR3 sequences, 59% of them present only once. These receptors have no known antigen. Overall study results and limits: TRBV5-6, TRBV5-1 and TRBV20-1 belonged to a set of a handful of TRBV segments that were more frequent in patients than controls.

Material: blood. The receptors stem from a girl aged 2 to 9 with multiple sclerosis.

This clonotype was observed a handful of times. The chain has TRBV12-3 or TRBV12-4 and TRBJ2-7, with 9 positions matching TRBD1. This CDR3 comprises 15 residues. V shed 4 bases, J shed 0 bases, and the junction held 4 bases outside the gene matches. CDR3 amino acids: CASSSRTGVSYEQYF. DNA of the CDR3: TGTGCCAGCAGTTCCAGGACAGGGGTCTCCTACGAGCAGTACTTC.

This clonotype has only one observation. V and J are TRBV7-6 and TRBJ2-3; D is uncertain. V dropped 5 bases and J dropped 6 bases, with 12 bases sitting between them. Germline CDR1 reads SGHVS; CDR2 reads FNYEAQ. There are 13 residues in the CDR3. The CDR3 region is CASSLVELDTQYF. Written as DNA, the CDR3 is TGTGCCAGCAGCCTTGTTGAGCTGGATACGCAGTATTTT. The whole variable domain, remainder taken from reference TRBV7-6 and TRBJ2-3, is GAGVSQSPRYKVTKRGQDVALRCDPISGHVSLYWYRQALGQGPEFLTYFNYEAQQDKSGLPNDRFSAERPEGSISTLTIQRTEQRDSAMYRCASSLVELDTQYFGPGTRLTVL.

This clonotype was found a few times. The V gene is TRBV29-1, the J gene TRBJ2-1; TRBD2 agrees at 9 bases. Per the germline V gene, CDR1 is SQVTM and CDR2 is ANQGSEA. This CDR3 spans 15 amino acids. V lost 6 bases to trimming and J lost 0 bases; unmatched junction nucleotides: 6. The CDR3 loop is CSVRRLADSYNEQFF. DNA for the CDR3: TGCAGCGTCCGACGACTAGCGGACTCCTACAATGAGCAGTTCTTC.

J is TRBJ2-5 and V is TRBV20-1; D is possibly TRBD1 (5 bases). V was pared by 6 bases and J by 4 bases, with 18 bases between. CDR1 is DFQATT, CDR2 SNEGSKA, per germline (reference sequence). The CDR3 totals 14 residues. The CDR3 loop reads CSADGIPGPETQYF. CDR3 sequence (DNA): TGCAGTGCGGACGGAATCCCAGGGCCAGAGACCCAGTACTTC.

The chain combines TRBV20-1 with TRBJ2-5; TRBD2 agrees at 8 bases. Per germline, CDR1 DFQATT and CDR2 SNEGSKA (reference sequence). There are 13 residues in the CDR3. Trimming at V came to 7 bases and at J to 11 bases, leaving 15 bases not matched to a gene. The CDR3 here is CSVVREGLNEQYF. CDR3 DNA sequence: TGCAGTGTTGTACGGGAGGGCCTAAATGAGCAGTACTTC.

This clonotype was seen only once. This chain joins TRBV12-3 or TRBV12-4 and TRBJ1-5, with a tentative D call TRBD1 (5 bases). V was trimmed by 6 bases and J by 1 base, leaving 13 bases between them. The CDR3 has 15 amino acids. CDR3 nucleotides: TGTGCCAGCAGCTCGACAGCGATCAGCAATCAGCCCCAGCATTTT. Its translation is CASSSTAISNQPQHF.

J is TRBJ2-1 and V is TRBV6-5, with TRBD1 matching over 8 bases. This CDR3 has 16 residues. The junction had 7 bases not matched to a gene; V was cut back by 4 bases and J by 2 bases. Germline-derived CDR1 and CDR2 are MNHEY and SVGAGI. Written as DNA, the CDR3 is TGTGCCAGCAGTTCTGATGGACAGGGCGCCTACAATGAGCAGTTCTTC. It specifies CASSSDGQGAYNEQFF.

This clonotype was seen a few times. The chain joins TRBV6-5 to TRBJ2-7; D unresolved. The length of the CDR3 is 14 residues. Germline CDR1 and CDR2: MNHEY and SVGAGI. Between the trimmed V and J ends, which lost 2 bases and 0 bases, there was a span of 8 bases. CDR3 sequence: CASSYGVNSYEQYF. CDR3 DNA: TGTGCCAGCAGTTACGGCGTCAACTCCTACGAGCAGTACTTC.

The rearrangement links TRBV27 to TRBJ2-7, with 7 bases identical to TRBD1. The assigned J gene may be wrong: the sequence end matches TRBJ2-5 better. The CDR3 has 13 residues. Germline loops: CDR1 MNHEY, CDR2 SMNVEV (reference sequence). The CDR3 nucleotides read TGTGCCAGCAGTGTCGACAGGGTGGAGACCCAGTACTTC. This translates into CASSVDRVETQYF.

This clonotype was counted between two and nine times. The gene calls are TRBV20-1 and TRBJ2-3, with 9 bases that match TRBD2. V was clipped by 4 bases and J by 1 base; unmatched bases: 3. Germline CDR1 is DFQATT and CDR2 is SNEGSKA (reference sequence). The CDR3 covers 14 residues. CDR3 DNA sequence: TGCAGTGCTACCAAGCGGGGGGGCACAGATACGCAGTATTTT. It encodes CSATKRGGTDTQYF.

This clonotype was seen a few times. The gene calls are TRBV5-1 and TRBJ1-5; D is uncertain. CDR1 and CDR2 from the germline V gene are SGHRS and YFSETQ. Trimming left V 4 bases short and J 2 bases short, with 7 bases between. This CDR3 has 13 residues. The CDR3: CASSKGGNQPQHF. In nucleotides, the CDR3 is TGCGCCAGCAGCAAGGGCGGCAATCAGCCCCAGCATTTT.

The V gene is TRBV18, the J gene TRBJ2-7; the D gene is possibly TRBD1 (6 bases). The CDR3 contains 15 residues. V lost 3 bases and J lost 3, with 15 bases in between. Germline V gene lookup returns CDR1 KGHSH and CDR2 LQKENI. The CDR3 here is CASSPIATGIYEQYF. The CDR3 nucleotides are TGTGCCAGCTCACCCATAGCTACAGGGATCTACGAGCAGTACTTC.

The chain employs TRBV14 and TRBJ2-1; perhaps TRBD2 as D (5 bases). V lost 0 bases, J lost 7 bases, and 13 bases lay in between. Germline CDR1 and CDR2: SGHDN and FVKESK. The CDR3 has 15 residues. CDR3 DNA sequence: TGTGCCAGCAGCCAAGAAACAGAACTAGATAATGAGCAGTTCTTC. Residues: CASSQETELDNEQFF.

This clonotype was seen a handful of times. The chain employs TRBV11-2 and TRBJ2-3, with D perhaps TRBD1 (5 bases). Germline V gives CDR1 SGHAT, CDR2 FQNNGV. V was shortened by 6 bases and J by 6 bases, with 16 bases between the two germline ends. This CDR3 has 14 residues. The CDR3 DNA follows: TGTGCCAGCAGTTTGGGGCCGGTCGGGGATACGCAGTATTTT. Translated, it gives CASSLGPVGDTQYF.

The V and J genes are TRBV15 and TRBJ1-1; TRBD1 matches 8 bases. The CDR3 extends over 13 amino acids. The junction had 6 bases not matched to a gene; V was cut back by 5 bases and J by 7 bases. Germline-derived CDR1 and CDR2 are LNHNV and YYDKDF (reference sequence). For the CDR3, the DNA is TGTGCCACCAGCGCCCGACAGGGGAGTGAAGCTTTCTTT. This encodes CATSARQGSEAFF.

A word on this clonotype: The conserved final phenylalanine or tryptophan is absent from the CDR3, which likely points to a read error. The chain employs TRBV5-5 and TRBJ2-3; 8 bases line up with TRBD2. V gave up 3 bases and J gave up 3 bases; unmatched junction bases: 9. Germline V lookup: CDR1 SGHKS, CDR2 YYEKEE (reference sequence). The CDR3 sequence is 16 residues long. The CDR3, as DNA: TGTGCCAGCAGCTCCCCGGGACTAGGAGGGACAGATACGCAGTATTGT. Its protein product is CASSSPGLGGTDTQYC.

This CDR3 is CASSLGQGYEQFF. In DNA form, the CDR3 reads TGTGCCAGCAGTTTAGGGCAGGGCTATGAGCAGTTCTTC. J is TRBJ2-1 and V is TRBV12-3 or TRBV12-4, with D possibly being TRBD1 (5 bases). Between the trimmed V and J ends, which lost 1 base and 8 bases, there was a span of 9 bases. CDR3 length equals 13 residues.

This clonotype turned up a few times. This chain connects TRBV5-1 to TRBJ2-1; weak D call: TRBD2 (6 bases). CDR3 length: 17 amino acids. The germline CDR1 and CDR2 sequences are SGHRS and YFSETQ. Trimming took 4 bases from V and 15 from J, leaving 32 bases between them. The CDR3 DNA reads as TGCGCCAGCAGCCCACACCCATGGGGGATGGAGGGCGTTGAGTTGTTCTTC. Translation gives CASSPHPWGMEGVELFF.